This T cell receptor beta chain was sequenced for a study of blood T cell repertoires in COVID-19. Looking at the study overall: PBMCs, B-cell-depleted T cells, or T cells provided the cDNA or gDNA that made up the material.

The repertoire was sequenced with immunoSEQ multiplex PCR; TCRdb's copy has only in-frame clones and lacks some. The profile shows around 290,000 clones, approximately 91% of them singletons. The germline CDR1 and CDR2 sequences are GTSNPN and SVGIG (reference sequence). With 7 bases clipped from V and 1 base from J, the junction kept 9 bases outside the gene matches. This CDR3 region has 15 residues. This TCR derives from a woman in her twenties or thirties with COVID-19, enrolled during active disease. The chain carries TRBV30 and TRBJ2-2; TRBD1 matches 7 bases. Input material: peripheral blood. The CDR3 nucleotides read TGTGCCTCGACGCCGGGACAGAAGAACACCGGGGAGCTGTTTTTT. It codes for CASTPGQKNTGELFF.